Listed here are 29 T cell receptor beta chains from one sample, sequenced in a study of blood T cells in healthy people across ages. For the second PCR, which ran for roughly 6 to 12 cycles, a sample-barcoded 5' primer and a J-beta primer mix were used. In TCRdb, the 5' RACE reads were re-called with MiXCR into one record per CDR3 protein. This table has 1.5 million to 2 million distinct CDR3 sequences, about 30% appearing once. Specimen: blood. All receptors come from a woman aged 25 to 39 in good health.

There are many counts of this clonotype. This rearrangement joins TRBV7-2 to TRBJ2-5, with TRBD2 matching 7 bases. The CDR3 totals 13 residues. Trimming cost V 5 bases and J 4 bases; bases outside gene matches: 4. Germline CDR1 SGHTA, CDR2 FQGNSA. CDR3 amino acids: CASSRQRGETQYF. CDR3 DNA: TGTGCCAGCAGCCGACAGCGGGGAGAGACCCAGTACTTC. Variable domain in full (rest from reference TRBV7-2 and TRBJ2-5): GAGVSQSPSNKVTEKGKDVELRCDPISGHTALYWYRQSLGQGLEFLIYFQGNSAPDKSGLPSDRFSAERTGGSVSTLTIQRTQQEDSAVYLCASSRQRGETQYFGPGTRLLVL.

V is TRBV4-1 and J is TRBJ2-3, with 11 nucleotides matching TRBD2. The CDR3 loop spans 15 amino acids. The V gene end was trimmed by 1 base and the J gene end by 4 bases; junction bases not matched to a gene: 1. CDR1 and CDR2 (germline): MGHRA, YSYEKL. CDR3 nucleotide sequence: TGCGCCAGCAGCCAAGGTAGCGGGGGGGCAGATACGCAGTATTTT. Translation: CASSQGSGGADTQYF.

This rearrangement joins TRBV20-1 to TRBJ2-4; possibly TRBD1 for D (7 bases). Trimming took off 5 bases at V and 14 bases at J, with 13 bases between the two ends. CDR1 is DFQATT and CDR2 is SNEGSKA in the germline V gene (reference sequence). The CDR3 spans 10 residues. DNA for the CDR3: TGCAGTGCTGGGGGGACAGTCGAGTACTTC. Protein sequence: CSAGGTVEYF.

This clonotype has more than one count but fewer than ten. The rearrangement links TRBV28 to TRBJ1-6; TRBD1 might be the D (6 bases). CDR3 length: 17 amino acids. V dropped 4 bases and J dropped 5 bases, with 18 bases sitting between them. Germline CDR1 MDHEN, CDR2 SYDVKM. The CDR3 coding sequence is TGTGCCAGCAGTTCTACCCTCTCCGGACAGCATAATTCACCCCTCCACTTT. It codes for CASSSTLSGQHNSPLHF.

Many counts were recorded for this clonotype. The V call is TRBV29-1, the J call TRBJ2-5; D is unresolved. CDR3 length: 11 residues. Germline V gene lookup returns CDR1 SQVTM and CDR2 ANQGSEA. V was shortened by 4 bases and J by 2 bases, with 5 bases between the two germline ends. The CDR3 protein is CSVGGQETQYF. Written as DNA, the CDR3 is TGCAGCGTTGGGGGTCAAGAGACCCAGTACTTC.

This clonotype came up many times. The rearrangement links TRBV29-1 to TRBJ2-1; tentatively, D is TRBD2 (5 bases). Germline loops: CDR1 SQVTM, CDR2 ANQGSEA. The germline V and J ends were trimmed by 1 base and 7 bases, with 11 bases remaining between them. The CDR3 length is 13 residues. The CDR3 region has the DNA TGCAGCGTTGAAGGTCCGAGCGGAAATGAGCAGTTCTTC. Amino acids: CSVEGPSGNEQFF.

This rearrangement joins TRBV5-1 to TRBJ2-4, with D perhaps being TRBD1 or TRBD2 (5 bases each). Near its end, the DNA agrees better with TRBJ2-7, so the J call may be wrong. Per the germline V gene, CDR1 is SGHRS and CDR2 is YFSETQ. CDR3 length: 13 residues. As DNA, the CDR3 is TGCGCCAGCAGCAAGAGGGGAGAGAACGAGCAGTACTTC. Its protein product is CASSKRGENEQYF.

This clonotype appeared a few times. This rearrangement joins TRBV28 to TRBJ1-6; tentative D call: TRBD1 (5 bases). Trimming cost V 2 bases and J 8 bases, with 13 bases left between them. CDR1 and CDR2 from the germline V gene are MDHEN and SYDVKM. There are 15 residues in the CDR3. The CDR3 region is CASSLETELDSPLHF. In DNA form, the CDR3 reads TGTGCCAGCAGTTTAGAGACAGAACTGGATTCACCCCTCCACTTT.

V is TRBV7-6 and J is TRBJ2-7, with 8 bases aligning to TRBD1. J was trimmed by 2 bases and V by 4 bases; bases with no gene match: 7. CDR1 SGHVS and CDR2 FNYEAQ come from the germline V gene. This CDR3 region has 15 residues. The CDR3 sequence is CASSWGQGATYEQYF. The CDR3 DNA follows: TGTGCCAGCAGCTGGGGCCAGGGGGCCACCTACGAGCAGTACTTC.

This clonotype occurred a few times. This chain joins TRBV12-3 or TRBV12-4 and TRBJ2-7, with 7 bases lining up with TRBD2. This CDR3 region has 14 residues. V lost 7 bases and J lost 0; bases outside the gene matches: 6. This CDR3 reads CASTWEGSSYEQYF. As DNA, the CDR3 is TGTGCCAGCACCTGGGAGGGGAGCTCCTACGAGCAGTACTTC.

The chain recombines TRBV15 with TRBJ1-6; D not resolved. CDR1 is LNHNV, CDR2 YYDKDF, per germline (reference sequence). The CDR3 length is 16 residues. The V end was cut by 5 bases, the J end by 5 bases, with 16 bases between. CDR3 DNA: TGTGCCACCAGCGGACTACGGACCGCTGATAATTCACCCCTCCACTTT. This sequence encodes CATSGLRTADNSPLHF.

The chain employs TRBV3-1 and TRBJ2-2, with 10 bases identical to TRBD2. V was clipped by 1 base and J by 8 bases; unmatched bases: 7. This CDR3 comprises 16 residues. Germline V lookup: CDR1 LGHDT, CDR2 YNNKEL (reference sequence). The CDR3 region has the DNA TGTGCCAGCAGCCAAGTTCCTAGCGGGAGTAGTGGGGAGCTGTTTTTT. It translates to CASSQVPSGSSGELFF.

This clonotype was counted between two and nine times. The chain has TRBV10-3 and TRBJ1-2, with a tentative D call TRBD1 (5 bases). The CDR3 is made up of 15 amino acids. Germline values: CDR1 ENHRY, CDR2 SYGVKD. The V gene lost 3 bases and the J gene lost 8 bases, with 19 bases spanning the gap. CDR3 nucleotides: TGTGCCATCAGTGACTACTCCGGGGGGGAGAACGGCTACACCTTC. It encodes CAISDYSGGENGYTF.

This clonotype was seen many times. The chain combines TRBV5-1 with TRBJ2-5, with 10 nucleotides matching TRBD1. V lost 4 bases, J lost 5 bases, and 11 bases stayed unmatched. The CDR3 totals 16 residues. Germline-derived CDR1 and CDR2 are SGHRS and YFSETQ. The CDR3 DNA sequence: TGCGCCAGCAGCCGGGGGGACAGGGGCCGCCGGGAGACCCAGTACTTC. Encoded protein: CASSRGDRGRRETQYF.

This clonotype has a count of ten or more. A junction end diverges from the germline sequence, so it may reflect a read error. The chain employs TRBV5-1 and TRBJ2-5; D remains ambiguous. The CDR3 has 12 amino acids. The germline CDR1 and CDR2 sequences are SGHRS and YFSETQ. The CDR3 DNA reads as TGTGCCAGCAGTTTAGCCACGGAGACCCAGTACTTC. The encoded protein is CASSLATETQYF.

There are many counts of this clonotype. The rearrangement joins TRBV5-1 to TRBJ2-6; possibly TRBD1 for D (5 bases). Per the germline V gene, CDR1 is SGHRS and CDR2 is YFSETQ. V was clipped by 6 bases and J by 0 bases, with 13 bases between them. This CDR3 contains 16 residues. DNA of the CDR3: TGCGCCAGCAAGCTTGGGGCGAACTCTGGGGCCAACGTCCTGACTTTC. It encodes CASKLGANSGANVLTF.

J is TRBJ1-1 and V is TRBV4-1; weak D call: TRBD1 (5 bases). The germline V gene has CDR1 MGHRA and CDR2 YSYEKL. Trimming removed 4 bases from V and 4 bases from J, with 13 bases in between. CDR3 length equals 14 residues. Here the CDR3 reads CASSLRQWATEAFF. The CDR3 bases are TGCGCCAGCAGCCTCCGACAGTGGGCCACTGAAGCTTTCTTT.

The CDR3 spells CSARDDSGLGEQFF. The DNA of the CDR3 is TGCAGTGCTAGAGACGACTCGGGTTTAGGTGAGCAGTTCTTC. This chain joins TRBV20-1 and TRBJ2-1; D is unclear. This CDR3 is 14 amino acids long. V gave up 0 bases and J gave up 9 bases, with 15 bases separating them. Germline CDR1 and CDR2: DFQATT and SNEGSKA (reference sequence).

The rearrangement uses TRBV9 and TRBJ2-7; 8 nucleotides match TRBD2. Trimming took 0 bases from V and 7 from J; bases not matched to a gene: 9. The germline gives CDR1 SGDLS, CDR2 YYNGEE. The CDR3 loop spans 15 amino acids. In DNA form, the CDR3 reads TGTGCCAGCAGCGTAGCGGGGGGGAGTGTTAATGAGCAGTACTTC. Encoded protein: CASSVAGGSVNEQYF.

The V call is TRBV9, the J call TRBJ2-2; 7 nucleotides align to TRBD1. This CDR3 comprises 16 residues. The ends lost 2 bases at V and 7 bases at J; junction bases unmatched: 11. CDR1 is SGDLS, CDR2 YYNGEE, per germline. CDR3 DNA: TGTGCCAGCAGCGTGTTAAACGAGGGGGCCAACGGGGAGCTGTTTTTT. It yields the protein CASSVLNEGANGELFF.

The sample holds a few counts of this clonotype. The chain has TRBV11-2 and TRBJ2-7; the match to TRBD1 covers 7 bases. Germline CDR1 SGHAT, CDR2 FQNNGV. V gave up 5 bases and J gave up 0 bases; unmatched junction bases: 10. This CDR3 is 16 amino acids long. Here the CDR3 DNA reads TGTGCCAGCAGCCTGAATCCGGGACAGACCTCCTACGAGCAGTACTTC. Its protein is CASSLNPGQTSYEQYF.

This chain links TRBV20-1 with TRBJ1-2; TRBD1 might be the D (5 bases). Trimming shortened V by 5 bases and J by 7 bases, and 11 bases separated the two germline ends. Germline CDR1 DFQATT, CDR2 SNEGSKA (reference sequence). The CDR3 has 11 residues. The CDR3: CSARGARGYTF. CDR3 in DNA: TGCAGTGCTCGAGGGGCTCGTGGCTACACCTTC.

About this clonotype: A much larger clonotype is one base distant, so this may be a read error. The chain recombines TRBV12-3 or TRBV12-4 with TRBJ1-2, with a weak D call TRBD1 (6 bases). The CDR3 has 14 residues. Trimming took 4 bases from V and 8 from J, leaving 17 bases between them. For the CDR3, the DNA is TGTGCCAGCAGTTCAGGGATGGGGGGCGAGGGCTACACCTTC. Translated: CASSSGMGGEGYTF.

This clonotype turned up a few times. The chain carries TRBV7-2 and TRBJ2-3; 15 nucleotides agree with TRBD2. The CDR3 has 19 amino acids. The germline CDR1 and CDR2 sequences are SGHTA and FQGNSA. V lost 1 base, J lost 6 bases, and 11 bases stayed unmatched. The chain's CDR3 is CASSLVPGLAGGKGDTQYF. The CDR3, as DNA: TGTGCCAGCAGCTTAGTCCCGGGACTAGCGGGAGGTAAAGGGGATACGCAGTATTTT.

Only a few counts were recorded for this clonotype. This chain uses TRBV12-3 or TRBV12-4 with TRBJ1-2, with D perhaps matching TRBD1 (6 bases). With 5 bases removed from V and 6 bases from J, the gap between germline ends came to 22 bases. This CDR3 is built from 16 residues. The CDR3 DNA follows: TGTGCCAGCAGTCCTTTCGGAGGGGGTACCCAAGATGGCTACACCTTC. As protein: CASSPFGGGTQDGYTF.

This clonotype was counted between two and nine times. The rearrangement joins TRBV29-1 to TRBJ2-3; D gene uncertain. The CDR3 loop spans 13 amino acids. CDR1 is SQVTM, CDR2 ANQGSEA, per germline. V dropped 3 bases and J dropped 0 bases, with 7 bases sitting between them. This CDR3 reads CSVEEQSTDTQYF. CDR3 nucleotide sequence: TGCAGCGTTGAGGAGCAAAGCACAGATACGCAGTATTTT.

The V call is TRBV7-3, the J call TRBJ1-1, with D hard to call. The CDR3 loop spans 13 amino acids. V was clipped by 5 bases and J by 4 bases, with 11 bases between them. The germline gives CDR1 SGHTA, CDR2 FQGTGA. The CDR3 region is CASSPDPGTEAFF. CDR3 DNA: TGTGCCAGCAGCCCCGACCCCGGCACTGAAGCTTTCTTT.

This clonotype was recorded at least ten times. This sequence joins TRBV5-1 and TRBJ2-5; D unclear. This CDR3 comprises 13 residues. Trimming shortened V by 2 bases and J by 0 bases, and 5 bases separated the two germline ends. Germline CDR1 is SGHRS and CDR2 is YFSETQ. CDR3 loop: CASSLIDQETQYF. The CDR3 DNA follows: TGCGCCAGCAGCTTAATAGACCAAGAGACCCAGTACTTC.

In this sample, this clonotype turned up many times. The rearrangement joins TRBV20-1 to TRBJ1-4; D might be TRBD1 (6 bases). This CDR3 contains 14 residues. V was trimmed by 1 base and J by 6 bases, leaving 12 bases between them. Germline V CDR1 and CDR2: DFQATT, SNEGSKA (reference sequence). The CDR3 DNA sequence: TGCAGTGCTAGAGGTGAACAGGGCTATGAAAAACTGTTTTTT. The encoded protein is CSARGEQGYEKLFF.